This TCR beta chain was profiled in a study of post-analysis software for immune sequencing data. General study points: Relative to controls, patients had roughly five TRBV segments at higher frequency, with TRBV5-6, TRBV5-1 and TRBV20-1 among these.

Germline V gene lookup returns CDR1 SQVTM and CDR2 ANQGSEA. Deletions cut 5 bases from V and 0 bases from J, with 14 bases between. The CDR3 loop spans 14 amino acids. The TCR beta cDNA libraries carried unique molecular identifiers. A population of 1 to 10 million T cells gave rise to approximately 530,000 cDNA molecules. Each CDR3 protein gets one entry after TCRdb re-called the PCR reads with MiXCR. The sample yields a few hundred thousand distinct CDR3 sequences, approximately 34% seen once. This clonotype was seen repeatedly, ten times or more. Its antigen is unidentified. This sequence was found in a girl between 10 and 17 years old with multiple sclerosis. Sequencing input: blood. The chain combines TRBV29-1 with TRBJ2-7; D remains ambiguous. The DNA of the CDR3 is TGCAGCGTTTTTCCCCCAGGTTTCTCCTACGAGCAGTACTTC. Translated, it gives CSVFPPGFSYEQYF.